A selection of T cell receptor beta chains follows, all from one sample in a study of long-term antiretroviral therapy in people with HIV. Sequenced by immunoSEQ multiplex PCR; TCRdb stores in-frame clones only, minus some. Found here are about 20,000 clones, 70% to 90% of them singletons; the top ten hold 3.5% to 5%. The specimen comprised unsorted PBMCs, sampled around 4 years after starting antiretroviral therapy. Receptors were obtained from a man aged 18 to 35 with HIV. CDR3s include the opening cysteine and the closing phenylalanine or tryptophan. The order of the fields is J gene, V gene, D gene, CDR3 length, clone size, CDR3 protein, CDR3 DNA. D genes are given only for firm matches. Clone size, where shown, is once, few, many, or a class for clones that have expanded.

J gene: TRBJ1-4; V gene: TRBV5-8; D gene: TRBD1; CDR3 length: 16; clone size: -; CDR3 protein: CASSYGQGATNEKLFF; CDR3 DNA: TGTGCCAGCAGCTACGGACAGGGGGCAACTAATGAAAAACTGTTTTTT
J gene: TRBJ2-1; V gene: TRBV4-1; D gene: -; CDR3 length: 16; clone size: -; CDR3 protein: CASSLRLGTVNNEQFF; CDR3 DNA: TGCGCCAGCAGCTTGCGCTTAGGGACCGTTAACAATGAGCAGTTCTTC
J gene: TRBJ1-2; V gene: TRBV6-5; D gene: TRBD1; CDR3 length: 14; clone size: -; CDR3 protein: CASTRDREGHGYTF; CDR3 DNA: TGTGCCAGCACCAGAGACAGGGAGGGGCATGGCTACACCTTC
J gene: TRBJ1-2; V gene: TRBV5-1; D gene: -; CDR3 length: 13; clone size: -; CDR3 protein: CASSSTGNGGYTF; CDR3 DNA: TGCGCCAGCAGCTCAACAGGGAACGGCGGCTACACCTTC
J gene: TRBJ2-6; V gene: TRBV6-6; D gene: -; CDR3 length: 16; clone size: -; CDR3 protein: CASSSGEVDGANVLTF; CDR3 DNA: TGTGCCAGCAGTTCAGGAGAGGTGGACGGGGCCAACGTCCTGACTTTC
J gene: TRBJ1-4; V gene: TRBV27; D gene: -; CDR3 length: 12; clone size: -; CDR3 protein: CASSSGYEKLFF; CDR3 DNA: TGTGCCAGCAGCTCCGGTTATGAAAAACTGTTTTTT
J gene: TRBJ1-5; V gene: TRBV19; D gene: TRBD1; CDR3 length: 13; clone size: -; CDR3 protein: CATRDRVYQPQHF; CDR3 DNA: TGTGCCACCCGGGACAGAGTTTATCAGCCCCAGCATTTT
J gene: TRBJ2-5; V gene: TRBV4-1; D gene: -; CDR3 length: 13; clone size: -; CDR3 protein: CASSHVGWETQYF; CDR3 DNA: TGCGCCAGCAGCCACGTGGGCTGGGAGACCCAGTACTTC
J gene: TRBJ2-5; V gene: TRBV5-1; D gene: -; CDR3 length: 16; clone size: -; CDR3 protein: CASSLAPGRDIETQYF; CDR3 DNA: TGCGCCAGCAGCTTGGCCCCAGGAAGAGATATAGAGACCCAGTACTTC
J gene: TRBJ2-1; V gene: TRBV11-2; D gene: TRBD2; CDR3 length: 15; clone size: -; CDR3 protein: CASSSTSGGNNEQFF; CDR3 DNA: TGTGCCAGCAGCTCAACTAGCGGAGGAAACAATGAGCAGTTCTTC
J gene: TRBJ2-2; V gene: TRBV19; D gene: -; CDR3 length: 12; clone size: -; CDR3 protein: CASNQFTGELFF; CDR3 DNA: TGTGCCAGCAACCAATTTACCGGGGAGCTGTTTTTT
J gene: TRBJ1-5; V gene: TRBV19; D gene: -; CDR3 length: 15; clone size: -; CDR3 protein: CASSYTGQPNQPQHF; CDR3 DNA: TGTGCCAGTAGTTACACCGGACAGCCTAATCAGCCCCAGCATTTT
J gene: TRBJ2-1; V gene: TRBV10-1; D gene: -; CDR3 length: 12; clone size: -; CDR3 protein: CASAQGVNEQFF; CDR3 DNA: TGCGCCAGCGCACAAGGGGTCAATGAGCAGTTCTTC
J gene: TRBJ1-3; V gene: TRBV7-2; D gene: -; CDR3 length: 16; clone size: few; CDR3 protein: CASSFRAVSSGNTIYF; CDR3 DNA: TGTGCCAGCAGCTTCCGGGCCGTCAGCTCTGGAAACACCATATATTTT
J gene: TRBJ2-3; V gene: TRBV4-1; D gene: -; CDR3 length: 14; clone size: -; CDR3 protein: CASSQNPSTDTQYF; CDR3 DNA: TGCGCCAGCAGCCAGAATCCTAGCACAGATACGCAGTATTTT